A single sample gave rise to the 19 T cell receptor beta chains below, sequenced in a study of T cell responses to AZD1222 COVID-19 vaccine. The protocol was immunoSEQ multiplex PCR, while the TCRdb copy is restricted to in-frame clones and leaves out a portion. The repertoire holds more than 100,000 clones, with about 92% as singletons. The sequences come from peripheral blood, collected 28 days after the second AZD1222 dose. Every receptor here comes from an adult who received the AZD1222 COVID-19 vaccine.

This clone has a single count. The genes are TRBV9 and TRBJ1-1; 9 nucleotides agree with TRBD1. V lost 4 bases, J lost 3 bases, and 7 bases stayed unmatched. The germline gives CDR1 SGDLS, CDR2 YYNGEE. The CDR3 is 15 residues long. The CDR3 loop is CASSRQGEGDTEAFF. CDR3 nucleotide sequence: TGTGCCAGCAGCCGACAGGGGGAAGGTGACACTGAAGCTTTCTTT. Filled out from reference TRBV9 and TRBJ1-1, the complete variable domain reads DSGVTQTPKHLITATGQRVTLRCSPRSGDLSVYWYQQSLDQGLQFLIQYYNGEERAKGNILERFSAQQFPDLHSELNLSSLELGDSALYFCASSRQGEGDTEAFFGQGTRLTVV.

This clone was counted between two and nine times. The chain is built from TRBV5-4 and TRBJ1-1, with D maybe TRBD1 (6 bases). Between the trimmed V and J ends, which lost 4 bases and 0 bases, there was a span of 16 bases. The CDR3 spans 16 residues. Germline V gene lookup returns CDR1 SGHNT and CDR2 YYREEE (reference sequence). The CDR3 spells CASSGGGALMNTEAFF. CDR3 DNA sequence: TGTGCCAGCAGCGGTGGGGGGGCGCTTATGAACACTGAAGCTTTCTTT.

This clone was found once. This CDR3 reads CASSPTSSYEQYF. The CDR3 DNA reads TGTGCCAGCTCACCGACTAGTAGCTACGAGCAGTACTTC. The V and J genes are TRBV18 and TRBJ2-7; tentatively, D is TRBD2 (6 bases). Trimming shortened V by 3 bases and J by 3 bases, and 9 bases separated the two germline ends. The germline gives CDR1 KGHSH, CDR2 LQKENI. This CDR3 comprises 13 residues.

The gene calls are TRBV15 and TRBJ1-2; D is unresolved. From germline, CDR1 is LNHNV and CDR2 YYDKDF (reference sequence). V gave up 0 bases and J gave up 7 bases, with 12 bases separating them. The CDR3 contains 14 residues. The CDR3 reads CATSRDKQVFGYTF. The DNA of the CDR3 is TGTGCCACCAGCAGAGATAAGCAGGTATTTGGCTACACCTTC.

The CDR3 reads CAWTYRGNPIAGAQFF. CDR3 in DNA: TGTGCCTGGACATACCGGGGTAACCCTATAGCGGGGGCCCAGTTCTTC. V is TRBV30 and J is TRBJ2-1, with 9 bases lining up with TRBD2. From germline, CDR1 is GTSNPN and CDR2 SVGIG (reference sequence). CDR3 size: 16 residues. After removal of 4 bases from V and 13 bases from J, the junction contained 20 bases not matched to a gene.

This chain links TRBV27 with TRBJ1-6, with D perhaps matching TRBD1 (6 bases). Germline CDR1 is MNHEY and CDR2 is SMNVEV (reference sequence). V lost 5 bases and J 9 bases, leaving 17 bases between the germline ends. The length of the CDR3 is 15 residues. The CDR3 protein is CASSLQGNIGSPLHF. The CDR3 region has the DNA TGTGCCAGCAGTCTACAGGGAAATATCGGTTCACCCCTCCACTTT.

The gene calls are TRBV28 and TRBJ2-7; D is unclear. The CDR3 extends over 14 amino acids. The ends were cut back, 2 bases at V and 3 bases at J, with 11 bases in the middle. Germline V CDR1 and CDR2: MDHEN, SYDVKM. CDR3 nucleotide sequence: TGTGCCAGCAGTTTAGATAGGGTGGGCTACGAGCAGTACTTC. This sequence encodes CASSLDRVGYEQYF.

As for this clone: In the same sample, other DNA sequences code for this CDR3. The gene calls are TRBV4-3 and TRBJ2-7, with TRBD1 identical over 9 bases. Germline V gene sequence: CDR1 LGHNA, CDR2 YSLEER. The CDR3 contains 14 residues. V was clipped by 3 bases and J by 4 bases; unmatched bases: 4. CDR3 protein: CASSQGTGTYEQYF. The CDR3, as DNA: TGCGCCAGCAGCCAGGGGACAGGGACATACGAGCAGTACTTC.

The chain combines TRBV6-2 or TRBV6-3 with TRBJ1-1, with 7 bases matching TRBD1. The CDR3 is made up of 15 amino acids. Germline V gene data show CDR1 as MNHEY and CDR2 as SVGEGT. V lost 4 bases to trimming and J lost 3 bases; unmatched junction nucleotides: 8. In nucleotides, the CDR3 is TGTGCCAGCAGTTCGCACAGGGGTCGGGACACTGAAGCTTTCTTT. Protein: CASSSHRGRDTEAFF.

The chain has TRBV6-5 and TRBJ1-5; tentatively, D is TRBD1 (5 bases). CDR1 and CDR2 from the germline V gene are MNHEY and SVGAGI. V was shortened by 11 bases and J by 0 bases, with 8 bases between the two germline ends. This CDR3 region has 12 residues. The CDR3 spells CAAGGSNQPQHF. The CDR3 DNA reads as TGTGCCGCTGGGGGTAGCAATCAGCCCCAGCATTTT.

The chain joins TRBV6-2 or TRBV6-3 to TRBJ2-1; D might be TRBD1 (6 bases). The CDR3 contains 12 residues. Germline V gene lookup returns CDR1 MNHEY and CDR2 SVGEGT. Trimming removed 4 bases from V and 12 bases from J, with 13 bases in between. CDR3 sequence reads: CASSFSGAGQFF. CDR3 DNA: TGTGCCAGCAGTTTCTCAGGGGCCGGGCAGTTCTTC.

The chain recombines TRBV29-1 with TRBJ1-1; TRBD1 might be the D (5 bases). The germline V and J ends were trimmed by 4 bases and 2 bases, with 11 bases remaining between them. This CDR3 comprises 13 residues. Germline V lookup: CDR1 SQVTM, CDR2 ANQGSEA. CDR3 loop: CSVGGQINTEAFF. The CDR3 DNA sequence: TGCAGCGTTGGAGGACAAATTAACACTGAAGCTTTCTTT.

Comment on this clone: A read error is possible here, since a much larger clone lies one base away. This rearrangement joins TRBV4-2 to TRBJ2-7, with D hard to call. CDR1 LGHNA and CDR2 YNFKEQ come from the germline V gene. V lost 4 bases and J 3 bases, leaving 4 bases between the germline ends. The CDR3 runs 11 residues. The CDR3 reads CASSRGYEQYF. CDR3 bases: TGTGCCAGCAGCCGGGGCTACGAGCAGTACTTC.

The genes are TRBV2 and TRBJ2-2; no clear D. V lost 7 bases and J lost 5, with 8 bases in between. The germline gives CDR1 SNHLY, CDR2 FYNNEI. The CDR3 totals 12 residues. CDR3 sequence (DNA): TGTGCCAGCATCGGCAGAACCGGGGAGCTGTTTTTT. It encodes CASIGRTGELFF.

The J gene is TRBJ2-7, the V gene TRBV21-1. TRBV21-1 is marked as a pseudogene. CDR3 length equals 16 residues. The CDR3 loop is CASSPGGQGDRYEQYF. CDR3 coding DNA: TGTGCCAGCAGCCCGGGGGGCCAGGGGGATCGGTACGAGCAGTACTTC.

The table lists this clone with a count of one. The rearrangement joins TRBV20-1 to TRBJ2-1; 13 nucleotides agree with TRBD2. Trimming removed 3 bases from V and 2 bases from J; junction bases left unmatched: 16. This CDR3 contains 20 residues. Germline assignment: CDR1 DFQATT and CDR2 SNEGSKA (reference sequence). The CDR3 region has the DNA TGCAGTGCTAGTAACATTTGGCGGACTAGCGGGAGCACAGCCTACAATGAGCAGTTCTTC. It specifies CSASNIWRTSGSTAYNEQFF.

This clone was seen a single time. The J gene is TRBJ1-4, the V gene TRBV20-1; D is unclear. This CDR3 comprises 11 residues. Trimming removed 4 bases at V and 4 bases at J, with 4 bases between. Germline loops: CDR1 DFQATT, CDR2 SNEGSKA (reference sequence). The CDR3 region is CSATFNEKLFF. The CDR3, as DNA: TGCAGTGCTACTTTTAATGAAAAACTGTTTTTT.

The chain links TRBV29-1 to TRBJ2-2; D might be TRBD2 (6 bases). The CDR3 consists of 15 residues. Per germline, CDR1 SQVTM and CDR2 ANQGSEA. Trimming took 7 bases from V and 1 from J, leaving 16 bases between them. This CDR3 is CSGQAEGGNTGELFF. In DNA form, the CDR3 reads TGCAGCGGACAAGCGGAGGGAGGGAACACCGGGGAGCTGTTTTTT.

This chain joins TRBV19 and TRBJ2-1; maybe TRBD2 (6 bases). This CDR3 has 15 amino acids. Germline V CDR1 and CDR2: LNHDA, SQIVND (reference sequence). V shed 5 bases and J shed 10 bases, with 21 bases lying between them. The CDR3 loop reads CASSSPTSFRDEQFF. The CDR3, as DNA: TGTGCCAGTAGTTCACCGACTAGTTTCCGGGACGAGCAGTTCTTC. Together with reference TRBV19 and TRBJ2-1, the CDR3 gives the full variable domain: DGGITQSPKYLFRKEGQNVTLSCEQNLNHDAMYWYRQDPGQGLRLIYYSQIVNDFQKGDIAEGYSVSREKKESFPLTVTSAQKNPTAFYLCASSSPTSFRDEQFFGPGTRLTVL.